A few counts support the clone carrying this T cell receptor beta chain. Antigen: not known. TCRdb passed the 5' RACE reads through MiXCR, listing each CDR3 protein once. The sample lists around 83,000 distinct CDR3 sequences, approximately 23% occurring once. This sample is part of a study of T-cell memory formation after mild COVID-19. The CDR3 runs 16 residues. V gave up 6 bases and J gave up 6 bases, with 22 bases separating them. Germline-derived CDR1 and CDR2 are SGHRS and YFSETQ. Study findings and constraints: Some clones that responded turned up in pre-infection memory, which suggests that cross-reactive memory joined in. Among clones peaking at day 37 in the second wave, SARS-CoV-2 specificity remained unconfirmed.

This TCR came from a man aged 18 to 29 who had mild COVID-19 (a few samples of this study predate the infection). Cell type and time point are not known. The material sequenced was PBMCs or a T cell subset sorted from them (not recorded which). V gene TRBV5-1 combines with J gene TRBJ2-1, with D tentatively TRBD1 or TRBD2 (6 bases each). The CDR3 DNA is TGCGCCAGCACCTTATGGAGGGGGACAAACGGCAATGAGCAGTTCTTC. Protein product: CASTLWRGTNGNEQFF.